The 27 T cell receptor beta chains listed next were all sequenced from one sample in a study of human T cells and chemical hapten exposure (dated by TCRdb to about 2021). Per the publication, the time point label means: pre-sensitization, week 0. According to the study, the label for this sample's treatment or condition signals: therapeutic diphenylcyclopropenone sensitization with weekly scalp DPC. The library was made by RACE. The data were produced on a NextSeq 500. TCRdb reprocessed the public reads (quality trimming at Q25 with fastp, clone calling with MiXCR) and kept in-frame beta chains. Every CDR3 protein is listed once, alongside the most common genes and DNA of its rows. The sample profile shows approximately 180,000 distinct CDR3 sequences; around 30% of them were found once. The ten top clones hold under 3% of the sample. The sample consisted of whole blood, taken in connection with sensitization to the hapten diphenylcyclopropenone (DPC). Receptors originate from a woman under 40 with alopecia areata. Some clones in this sample may be carry-over from other donors' samples.

CDR3 nucleotides: TGTGCCAGCAGCGTGGGGACAGACTTGAACACTGAAGCTTTCTTT. This translates into CASSVGTDLNTEAFF. This chain connects TRBV9 to TRBJ1-1; TRBD1 agrees at 7 bases. This CDR3 is built from 15 residues. Looked up from germline, CDR1 is SGDLS and CDR2 is YYNGEE. Germline trimming cut 2 bases from V and 0 bases from J; bases unmatched to any gene: 4. Drawing the rest from reference TRBV9 and TRBJ1-1, the complete variable domain is DSGVTQTPKHLITATGQRVTLRCSPRSGDLSVYWYQQSLDQGLQFLIQYYNGEERAKGNILERFSAQQFPDLHSELNLSSLELGDSALYFCASSVGTDLNTEAFFGQGTRLTVV.

The CDR3 here is CSAQTSGGYNEQFF. The CDR3 DNA sequence: TGCAGTGCTCAGACTAGCGGTGGCTACAATGAGCAGTTCTTC. V gene TRBV20-1 combines with J gene TRBJ2-1, with 9 nucleotides matching TRBD2. Germline V gene data show CDR1 as DFQATT and CDR2 as SNEGSKA (reference sequence). The CDR3 has 14 amino acids. V lost 5 bases, J lost 3 bases, and 5 bases stayed unmatched.

CDR3 region: CASSVAGTGMNTEAFF. The CDR3 DNA is TGTGCCAGCAGCGTAGCTGGGACAGGGATGAACACTGAAGCTTTCTTT. The chain uses TRBV9 and TRBJ1-1; 9 bases match TRBD1. J lost 0 bases, V lost 0 bases, and 3 bases had no gene match. This CDR3 contains 16 residues. Germline V gene sequence: CDR1 SGDLS, CDR2 YYNGEE.

The J gene is TRBJ1-6, the V gene TRBV20-1; D might be TRBD1 (5 bases). Between the trimmed V and J ends, which lost 6 bases and 7 bases, there was a span of 13 bases. Germline values: CDR1 DFQATT, CDR2 SNEGSKA (reference sequence). The CDR3 totals 13 residues. CDR3 DNA: TGCAGTGCAGGGACGTACGGAAATTCACCCCTCCACTTT. Translating it yields CSAGTYGNSPLHF.

The V call is TRBV28, the J call TRBJ2-7; a possible D gene is TRBD1 (5 bases). The CDR3 runs to 13 residues. Germline CDR1 is MDHEN and CDR2 is SYDVKM. V lost 5 bases, J lost 2 bases, and 10 bases lay in between. The CDR3 DNA sequence: TGTGCCAGCAGTAAGGACATTCCCTACGAGCAGTACTTC. It translates to CASSKDIPYEQYF.

The chain links TRBV7-6 to TRBJ2-5; 7 bases are shared with TRBD2. The germline gives CDR1 SGHVS, CDR2 FNYEAQ. With 5 bases clipped from V and 1 base from J, the junction kept 4 bases outside the gene matches. This CDR3 has 14 amino acids. The CDR3 nucleotides read TGTGCCAGCAGCCCCCGGGGGGTCCAAGAGACCCAGTACTTC. Encoded protein: CASSPRGVQETQYF.

The chain couples TRBV6-4 to TRBJ1-4; no definite D call. CDR3 length: 13 amino acids. Germline CDR1 is MRHNA and CDR2 is SNTAGT. With 10 bases removed from V and 3 bases from J, the gap between germline ends came to 12 bases. The CDR3 spells CAIIHRSNEKLFF. CDR3 bases: TGTGCCATCATCCACCGATCTAATGAAAAACTGTTTTTT.

The rearrangement uses TRBV5-1 and TRBJ1-5; no definite D call. Germline V lookup: CDR1 SGHRS, CDR2 YFSETQ. Trimming removed 3 bases from V and 5 bases from J, with 12 bases in between. The CDR3 is 14 amino acids. CDR3 bases: TGCGCCAGCAGCTGGGCATCAGGCGATCAGCCCCAGCATTTT. This translates into CASSWASGDQPQHF.

This chain joins TRBV28 and TRBJ2-7; 7 bases are shared with TRBD2. CDR1 MDHEN and CDR2 SYDVKM come from the germline V gene. CDR3 length: 15 residues. With V trimmed by 10 bases and J by 3 bases, 15 bases remained unmatched. CDR3 sequence: CATNSPASGSYEQYF. Here the CDR3 DNA reads TGTGCCACGAATTCTCCGGCTAGCGGAAGCTACGAGCAGTACTTC.

V and J are TRBV20-1 and TRBJ1-1; 7 positions agree with TRBD1. The germline CDR1 and CDR2 sequences are DFQATT and SNEGSKA (reference sequence). This CDR3 has 12 residues. V was pared by 5 bases and J by 12 bases, with 12 bases of the junction left unmatched. This chain's CDR3 is CSARTGGMPTFF. The CDR3 bases are TGCAGTGCTCGGACAGGCGGTATGCCGACTTTCTTT.

The rearrangement links TRBV28 to TRBJ1-6, with a possible D match to TRBD1 (6 bases). CDR1 and CDR2 (germline): MDHEN, SYDVKM. The length of the CDR3 is 14 residues. V shed 2 bases and J shed 8 bases, with 10 bases lying between them. The CDR3 DNA reads TGTGCCAGCAGTTTAGCAGGGGAGGATTCACCCCTCCACTTT. Protein product: CASSLAGEDSPLHF.

The CDR3 loop reads CASSVRNSGSPTDRVDDEQFF. The DNA for the CDR3 is TGTGCCAGCAGCGTCCGGAATAGCGGGTCCCCCACCGACCGGGTCGACGATGAGCAGTTCTTC. The rearrangement links TRBV21-1 to TRBJ2-1; TRBD2 is the table's D call, not checked against the DNA. TRBV21-1 is a documented pseudogene. CDR3 length equals 21 residues.

The rearrangement uses TRBV4-2 and TRBJ1-3; D uncertain. Germline V CDR1 and CDR2: LGHNA, YNFKEQ. Trimming left V 0 bases short and J 0 bases short, with 12 bases between. CDR3 size: 17 residues. For the CDR3, the DNA is TGTGCCAGCAGCCAAGAACAAACCGGGAGCTCTGGAAACACCATATATTTT. Protein sequence: CASSQEQTGSSGNTIYF.

This chain connects TRBV5-1 to TRBJ1-2; no clear D gene. The V end lost 4 bases, the J end lost 5 bases, and 18 bases lay between the germline ends. CDR1 is SGHRS, CDR2 YFSETQ, per germline. The CDR3 has 15 residues. CDR3 DNA sequence: TGCGCCAGCAGCCCTACGGAGGGCCAGAAGTATGGCTACACCTTC. This codes for CASSPTEGQKYGYTF.

The V call is TRBV7-9, the J call TRBJ2-1, with 10 bases matching TRBD2. V was clipped by 6 bases and J by 10 bases; unmatched bases: 12. Germline CDR1 and CDR2: SEHNR and FQNEAQ (reference sequence). The CDR3 loop spans 15 amino acids. CDR3 region: CASSPSGSPNREQFF. The CDR3 DNA sequence: TGTGCCAGCAGTCCTAGCGGGAGCCCCAATCGGGAGCAGTTCTTC.

This clonotype was recorded a few times. This chain joins TRBV5-6 and TRBJ1-1, with unresolved D. CDR1 and CDR2 from the germline V gene are SGHDT and YYEEEE. Trimming shortened V by 4 bases and J by 5 bases, and 12 bases separated the two germline ends. There are 13 residues in the CDR3. The CDR3 region has the DNA TGTGCCAGCAGCCCCCCCCCGGGGACTGAAGCTTTCTTT. It is translated as CASSPPPGTEAFF.

V usage is TRBV25-1 and J usage is TRBJ1-6, with D perhaps matching TRBD1 (5 bases). Germline values: CDR1 MGHDK, CDR2 SYGVNS. V lost 1 base and J lost 7, with 11 bases in between. The CDR3 is 15 amino acids. CDR3 region: CASSELLGPNSPLHF. CDR3 nucleotides: TGTGCCAGCAGTGAATTATTGGGGCCCAATTCACCCCTCCACTTT.

A few counts support this clonotype. The chain couples TRBV29-1 to TRBJ2-3, with D maybe TRBD1 (6 bases). The V and J ends lost 4 bases and 4 bases respectively, with 12 bases between them. This CDR3 is built from 13 residues. Germline V gene data show CDR1 as SQVTM and CDR2 as ANQGSEA. The CDR3 DNA follows: TGCAGCGTTGGGTTGGGGGCCGCAGATACGCAGTATTTT. Protein product: CSVGLGAADTQYF.

The chain has TRBV9 and TRBJ2-1; 11 positions match TRBD1. The germline gives CDR1 SGDLS, CDR2 YYNGEE. The CDR3 sequence is 15 residues long. V was clipped by 0 bases and J by 6 bases; unmatched bases: 2. CDR3 coding DNA: TGTGCCAGCAGCGTAGATGGGACAGGGGGCAATGAGCAGTTCTTC. Amino acid sequence: CASSVDGTGGNEQFF. The full variable domain, its missing parts supplied by reference TRBV9 and TRBJ2-1, is DSGVTQTPKHLITATGQRVTLRCSPRSGDLSVYWYQQSLDQGLQFLIQYYNGEERAKGNILERFSAQQFPDLHSELNLSSLELGDSALYFCASSVDGTGGNEQFFGPGTRLTVL.

The V gene is TRBV28, the J gene TRBJ2-1, with TRBD2 matching 12 bases. V lost 5 bases, J lost 10 bases, and 12 bases stayed unmatched. The germline V gene encodes CDR1 MDHEN and CDR2 SYDVKM. The CDR3 has 16 amino acids. The CDR3 DNA follows: TGTGCCAGCAGTCTAACAGCTAGCGGGAGGGCCGGGGAGCAGTTCTTC. Translating gives CASSLTASGRAGEQFF.

The chain couples TRBV20-1 to TRBJ2-5; D gene uncertain. This CDR3 spans 10 amino acids. Germline V lookup: CDR1 DFQATT, CDR2 SNEGSKA (reference sequence). Trimming stripped 6 bases from V and 5 bases from J, with 7 bases between. In DNA form, the CDR3 reads TGCAGTGCCGAGAGGGAGACCCAGTACTTC. Translated: CSAERETQYF.

This clonotype was seen a handful of times. The CDR3 sequence is CATSAGQGGTDTQYF. CDR3 DNA sequence: TGTGCCACCAGTGCCGGGCAGGGCGGCACAGATACGCAGTATTTT. V and J are TRBV24-1 and TRBJ2-3; D is perhaps TRBD1 (5 bases). Germline-derived CDR1 and CDR2 are KGHDR and SFDVKD. Trimming took off 5 bases at V and 1 base at J, with 12 bases between the two ends. This CDR3 region has 15 residues.

This clonotype was picked up a small number of times. The CDR3 region has the DNA TGTGCCAGCAGCCCCGACCCGGGACTCGTACGTGAAGCTTTCTTT. Its protein is CASSPDPGLVREAFF. V is TRBV5-4 and J is TRBJ1-1; perhaps TRBD1 as D (5 bases). Germline V lookup: CDR1 SGHNT, CDR2 YYREEE (reference sequence). The ends were cut back, 4 bases at V and 7 bases at J, with 20 bases in the middle. The CDR3 is made up of 15 amino acids.

This clonotype was seen at least ten times. The chain uses TRBV28 and TRBJ2-5, with 7 bases aligning to TRBD1. Germline trimming cut 2 bases from V and 2 bases from J; bases unmatched to any gene: 5. Germline V gives CDR1 MDHEN, CDR2 SYDVKM. The CDR3 spans 15 residues. CDR3: CASSLPGTDQETQYF. The CDR3 bases are TGTGCCAGCAGTTTACCCGGGACAGATCAAGAGACCCAGTACTTC. The variable domain in full, completed from reference TRBV28 and TRBJ2-5, reads DVKVTQSSRYLVKRTGEKVFLECVQDMDHENMFWYRQDPGLGLRLIYFSYDVKMKEKGDIPEGYSVSREKKERFSLILESASTNQTSMYLCASSLPGTDQETQYFGPGTRLLVL.

This clonotype turned up a few times. This chain connects TRBV6-6 to TRBJ1-5; D is uncertain. Per germline, CDR1 MNHNY and CDR2 SVGAGI (reference sequence). Trimming removed 0 bases from V and 4 bases from J, with 16 bases in between. The CDR3 contains 17 residues. The CDR3 spells CASSYSTPGYLNQPQHF. CDR3 DNA sequence: TGTGCCAGCAGTTACTCGACTCCGGGGTACCTTAATCAGCCCCAGCATTTT.

This clonotype was picked up a small number of times. V gene TRBV25-1 combines with J gene TRBJ2-5; D is perhaps TRBD2 (5 bases). The germline gives CDR1 MGHDK, CDR2 SYGVNS. The CDR3 is made up of 13 amino acids. V lost 2 bases and J lost 5, with 9 bases in between. CDR3 sequence (DNA): TGTGCCAGCAGTGAACCGGGGTTGGAGACCCAGTACTTC. Translated, it gives CASSEPGLETQYF.

V gene TRBV7-6 combines with J gene TRBJ2-7; D may be TRBD1 (6 bases). The germline gives CDR1 SGHVS, CDR2 FNYEAQ. V shed 5 bases and J shed 0 bases, with 11 bases lying between them. This CDR3 comprises 14 residues. The CDR3 nucleotides read TGTGCCAGCAGCCTCCAACAGGGCTCCTACGAGCAGTACTTC. It is translated as CASSLQQGSYEQYF.